These 22 T cell receptor beta chains were all obtained from the same sample, sequenced in a study of blood T cell repertoires in COVID-19. Assay: immunoSEQ multiplex PCR; the TCRdb copy retains only in-frame clones and omits some. This table has 40,000 to 50,000 clones, roughly 90% appearing once. Sequenced sample: peripheral blood. Every receptor here comes from a man aged 50-60 years with active COVID-19.

This clone has a single count. J is TRBJ2-7 and V is TRBV2; TRBD2 agrees at 7 bases. The V gene end was trimmed by 5 bases and the J gene end by 4 bases; junction bases not matched to a gene: 8. The CDR3 is 14 residues long. In germline, CDR1 is SNHLY, CDR2 FYNNEI. This CDR3 reads CASSQRGLWYEQYF. CDR3 DNA sequence: TGTGCCAGCAGTCAGAGGGGACTATGGTACGAGCAGTACTTC.

V usage is TRBV27 and J usage is TRBJ2-5; 8 nucleotides align to TRBD2. Losses at the gene ends were 6 bases for V and 3 bases for J; bases not matched to a gene: 9. The germline CDR1 and CDR2 sequences are MNHEY and SMNVEV (reference sequence). The CDR3 contains 15 residues. The CDR3 region is CASSPVVAGKETQYF. The CDR3 DNA follows: TGTGCCAGCAGCCCCGTAGTAGCGGGGAAAGAGACCCAGTACTTC.

The chain uses TRBV6-6 and TRBJ2-2; 7 nucleotides align to TRBD2. The CDR3 loop spans 12 amino acids. The V gene end was trimmed by 6 bases and the J gene end by 6 bases; junction bases not matched to a gene: 1. Germline-derived CDR1 and CDR2 are MNHNY and SVGAGI (reference sequence). The CDR3 region is CASRGLSGELFF. The DNA for the CDR3 is TGTGCCAGCAGGGGACTATCCGGGGAGCTGTTTTTT.

The CDR3 region has the DNA TGTGCCAGCAGCTATAGGGACAGGGTTGAAGCTTTCTTT. This sequence encodes CASSYRDRVEAFF. This sequence joins TRBV7-9 and TRBJ1-1; 9 nucleotides line up with TRBD1. Trimming cost V 4 bases and J 7 bases; bases outside gene matches: 4. The germline CDR1 and CDR2 sequences are SEHNR and FQNEAQ (reference sequence). This CDR3 is built from 13 residues.

The chain has TRBV5-1 and TRBJ2-2; no clear D. Trimming left V 0 bases short and J 1 base short, with 7 bases between. The CDR3 has 15 residues. Germline CDR1 and CDR2: SGHRS and YFSETQ. The CDR3 sequence is CASSLDQVNTGELFF. The CDR3 region has the DNA TGCGCCAGCAGCTTGGATCAGGTGAACACCGGGGAGCTGTTTTTT.

The rearrangement joins TRBV18 to TRBJ2-1; 9 nucleotides align to TRBD1. J lost 3 bases, V lost 6 bases, and 9 bases had no gene match. Germline-derived CDR1 and CDR2 are KGHSH and LQKENI. The CDR3 runs to 16 residues. As DNA, the CDR3 is TGTGCCAGCTCCCTTTCCGGGACAGGGTACTACAATGAGCAGTTCTTC. Amino acids: CASSLSGTGYYNEQFF.

This clone was picked up a small number of times. The V and J genes are TRBV6-2 or TRBV6-3 and TRBJ2-3; tentative D call: TRBD1 (5 bases). This CDR3 spans 15 amino acids. Germline CDR1 MNHEY, CDR2 SVGEGT. The ends were cut back, 6 bases at V and 3 bases at J, with 16 bases in the middle. CDR3 sequence: CASSHRETATDTQYF. DNA for the CDR3: TGTGCCAGCAGCCACCGAGAGACAGCTACAGATACGCAGTATTTT.

V gene TRBV6-5 combines with J gene TRBJ2-7; TRBD1 matches 10 bases. Germline V gene sequence: CDR1 MNHEY, CDR2 SVGAGI. The CDR3 runs to 14 residues. V lost 6 bases to trimming and J lost 6 bases; unmatched junction nucleotides: 8. The DNA of the CDR3 is TGTGCCAGCAGGCGGGGACAGGGGATGGGCGAGCAGTACTTC. It translates to CASRRGQGMGEQYF.

The chain recombines TRBV4-1 with TRBJ2-3; TRBD2 agrees at 7 bases. This CDR3 spans 17 amino acids. Germline V lookup: CDR1 MGHRA, CDR2 YSYEKL. The V segment lost 1 base and the J segment 1 base; nucleotides outside the gene matches: 8. CDR3 bases: TGCGCCAGCAGCCAAGTCATTGGTAGCGGGCGCACAGATACGCAGTATTTT. Protein: CASSQVIGSGRTDTQYF.

This chain connects TRBV5-4 to TRBJ2-7; 11 bases align to TRBD2. The germline gives CDR1 SGHNT, CDR2 YYREEE (reference sequence). V dropped 0 bases and J dropped 3; count of bases not matched to a gene: 2. There are 15 residues in the CDR3. CDR3 sequence reads: CASSLGLAGGYEQYF. The CDR3 nucleotides are TGTGCCAGCAGCTTGGGGCTAGCGGGAGGCTACGAGCAGTACTTC.

V and J are TRBV9 and TRBJ2-3; 8 bases are a match to TRBD2. The germline gives CDR1 SGDLS, CDR2 YYNGEE. The CDR3 is 15 residues long. The J segment lost 4 bases and the V segment lost 0 bases, leaving 4 bases of the junction unmatched. The CDR3: CASSVVAGGPDTQYF. The CDR3, as DNA: TGTGCCAGCAGCGTAGTGGCGGGAGGACCAGATACGCAGTATTTT. The variable domain in full, completed from reference TRBV9 and TRBJ2-3, reads DSGVTQTPKHLITATGQRVTLRCSPRSGDLSVYWYQQSLDQGLQFLIQYYNGEERAKGNILERFSAQQFPDLHSELNLSSLELGDSALYFCASSVVAGGPDTQYFGPGTRLTVL.

This chain connects TRBV30 to TRBJ2-1; 12 bases agree with TRBD1. Germline CDR1 GTSNPN, CDR2 SVGIG (reference sequence). CDR3 length: 15 amino acids. With 3 bases clipped from V and 8 bases from J, the junction kept 8 bases outside the gene matches. The CDR3 here is CAWREPGQGAYEQFF. CDR3 bases: TGTGCCTGGAGGGAACCGGGACAGGGGGCCTATGAGCAGTTCTTC.

The V call is TRBV2, the J call TRBJ2-5; 7 bases line up with TRBD1. Germline CDR1 reads SNHLY; CDR2 reads FYNNEI. The CDR3 is 14 amino acids. V lost 6 bases and J lost 0; bases outside the gene matches: 4. DNA of the CDR3: TGTGCCAGCAGGAGACAGGGCAACCAAGAGACCCAGTACTTC. This translates into CASRRQGNQETQYF.

The chain combines TRBV7-9 with TRBJ1-1; a weak D match, TRBD1 (6 bases). The CDR3 totals 13 residues. The V gene lost 1 base and the J gene lost 5 bases, with 8 bases spanning the gap. Germline CDR1 reads SEHNR; CDR2 reads FQNEAQ (reference sequence). The CDR3 sequence is CASSLDRDTEAFF. As DNA, the CDR3 is TGTGCCAGCAGCTTAGACAGGGATACTGAAGCTTTCTTT.

The chain combines TRBV27 with TRBJ2-1, with a weak D call TRBD1 (5 bases). Trimming took off 3 bases at V and 5 bases at J, with 11 bases between the two ends. CDR3 length: 14 amino acids. From germline, CDR1 is MNHEY and CDR2 SMNVEV (reference sequence). The CDR3 loop is CASSLGRADNEQFF. CDR3 in DNA: TGTGCCAGCAGTTTGGGCAGGGCGGACAATGAGCAGTTCTTC.

This clone was detected only a few times. This sequence joins TRBV5-1 and TRBJ1-2; D is unclear. With 0 bases removed from V and 2 bases from J, the gap between germline ends came to 5 bases. The CDR3 has 13 residues. Germline lookup yields CDR1 SGHRS and CDR2 YFSETQ. The CDR3 is CASSLGQNYGYTF. The CDR3 DNA is TGCGCCAGCAGCTTGGGACAAAACTATGGCTACACCTTC.

V and J are TRBV3-1 (or the pseudogene TRBV3-2) and TRBJ2-1, with D unresolved. Germline CDR1 is LGHDT and CDR2 is YNNKEL (reference sequence). Trimming shortened V by 1 base and J by 6 bases, and 4 bases separated the two germline ends. This CDR3 is 12 amino acids long. The CDR3 region is CASSQAINEQFF. DNA for the CDR3: TGTGCCAGCAGCCAAGCCATCAATGAGCAGTTCTTC.

The chain uses TRBV4-3 and TRBJ2-3; tentative D call: TRBD1 (5 bases). Germline V gives CDR1 LGHNA, CDR2 YSLEER. V dropped 3 bases and J dropped 5 bases, with 9 bases sitting between them. This CDR3 contains 13 residues. The CDR3 spells CASSHPGIDTQYF. The CDR3 DNA sequence: TGCGCCAGCAGCCACCCAGGGATAGATACGCAGTATTTT.

The chain is built from TRBV11-2 and TRBJ2-7; 10 bases are a match to TRBD1. The V segment lost 6 bases and the J segment 4 bases; nucleotides outside the gene matches: 6. CDR3 length: 14 residues. Germline V lookup: CDR1 SGHAT, CDR2 FQNNGV. The CDR3 nucleotides read TGTGCCAGCAGTCGACAGGGGGCAATGTACGAGCAGTACTTC. Translating gives CASSRQGAMYEQYF.

The chain links TRBV4-1 to TRBJ1-1, with 8 bases that match TRBD1. The CDR3 contains 15 residues. V dropped 4 bases and J dropped 4; count of bases not matched to a gene: 8. CDR1 and CDR2 from the germline V gene are MGHRA and YSYEKL. Written as DNA, the CDR3 is TGCGCCAGCAGCCCCCCTCGGACAGGGAGCACTGAAGCTTTCTTT. It codes for CASSPPRTGSTEAFF.

V gene TRBV5-4 combines with J gene TRBJ1-6; D is uncertain. This CDR3 is 13 amino acids long. Germline assignment: CDR1 SGHNT and CDR2 YYREEE (reference sequence). Trimming stripped 4 bases from V and 8 bases from J, with 10 bases between. CDR3 in DNA: TGTGCCAGCAGCCCCCTCGCGGATTCACCCCTCCACTTT. It is translated as CASSPLADSPLHF.

This sequence joins TRBV6-2 or TRBV6-3 and TRBJ2-7, with 10 bases lining up with TRBD2. The CDR3 has 16 amino acids. Unmatched junction bases numbered 8, after V lost 6 bases and J lost 0 bases. Germline V gene sequence: CDR1 MNHEY, CDR2 SVGEGT. The CDR3 coding sequence is TGTGCCAGCAGCCTTTCCGGGACTAGCGCCTCCTACGAGCAGTACTTC. It yields the protein CASSLSGTSASYEQYF.